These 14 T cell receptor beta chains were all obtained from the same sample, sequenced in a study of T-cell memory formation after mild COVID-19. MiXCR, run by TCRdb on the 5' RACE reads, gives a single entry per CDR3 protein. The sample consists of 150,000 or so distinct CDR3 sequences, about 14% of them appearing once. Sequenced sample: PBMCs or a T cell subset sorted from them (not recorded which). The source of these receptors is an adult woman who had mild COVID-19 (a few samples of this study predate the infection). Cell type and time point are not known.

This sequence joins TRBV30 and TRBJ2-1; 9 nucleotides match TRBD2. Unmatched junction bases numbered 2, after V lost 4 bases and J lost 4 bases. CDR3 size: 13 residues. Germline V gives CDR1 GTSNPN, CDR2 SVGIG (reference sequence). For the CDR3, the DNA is TGTGCCTGGAAAGCGGGGGGATACAATGAGCAGTTCTTC. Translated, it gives CAWKAGGYNEQFF.

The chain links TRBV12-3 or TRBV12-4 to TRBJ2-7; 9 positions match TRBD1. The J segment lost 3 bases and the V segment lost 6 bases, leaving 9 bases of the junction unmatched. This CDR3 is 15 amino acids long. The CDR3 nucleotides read TGTGCCAGCAGACCTTACGACAGGGGGTTCTACGAGCAGTACTTC. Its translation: CASRPYDRGFYEQYF.

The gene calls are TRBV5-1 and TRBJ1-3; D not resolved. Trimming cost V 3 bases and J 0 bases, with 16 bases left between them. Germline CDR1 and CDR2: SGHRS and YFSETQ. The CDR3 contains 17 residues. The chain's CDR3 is CASSSSLTSSSGNTIYF. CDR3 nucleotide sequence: TGCGCCAGCAGCTCATCCCTGACATCCTCCTCTGGAAACACCATATATTTT.

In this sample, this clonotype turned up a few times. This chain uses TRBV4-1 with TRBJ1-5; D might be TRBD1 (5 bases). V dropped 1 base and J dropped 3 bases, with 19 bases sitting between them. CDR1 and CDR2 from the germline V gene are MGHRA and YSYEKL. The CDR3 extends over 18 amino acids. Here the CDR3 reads CASSQVWEQVTTNQPQHF. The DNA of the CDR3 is TGCGCCAGCAGCCAAGTATGGGAACAGGTGACTACCAATCAGCCCCAGCATTTT.

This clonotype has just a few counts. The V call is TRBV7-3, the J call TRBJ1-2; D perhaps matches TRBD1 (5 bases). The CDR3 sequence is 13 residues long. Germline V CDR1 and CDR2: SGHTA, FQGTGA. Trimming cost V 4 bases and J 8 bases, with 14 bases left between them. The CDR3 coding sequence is TGTGCCAGCAGCTCGCCGGGGCGAGAGGGCTACACCTTC. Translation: CASSSPGREGYTF.

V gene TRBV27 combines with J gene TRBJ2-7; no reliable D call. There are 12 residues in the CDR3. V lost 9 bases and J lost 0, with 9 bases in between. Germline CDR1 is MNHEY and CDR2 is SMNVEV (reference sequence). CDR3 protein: CASGLGSYEQYF. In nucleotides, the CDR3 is TGTGCCAGTGGGCTAGGCTCCTACGAGCAGTACTTC.

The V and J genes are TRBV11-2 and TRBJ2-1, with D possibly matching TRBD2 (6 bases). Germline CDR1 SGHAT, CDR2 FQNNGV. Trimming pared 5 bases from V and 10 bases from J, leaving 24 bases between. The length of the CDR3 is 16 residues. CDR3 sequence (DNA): TGTGCCAGCAGCCCCGACTCTTTTGGCGGGCGGGGAGAGCAGTTCTTC. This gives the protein CASSPDSFGGRGEQFF.

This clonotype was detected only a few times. Here the CDR3 reads CASSFEGLGHTEAFF. The CDR3 coding sequence is TGTGCCAGCAGTTTTGAGGGGCTCGGGCACACTGAAGCTTTCTTT. The J gene is TRBJ1-1, the V gene TRBV12-3 or TRBV12-4, with D perhaps matching TRBD1 (5 bases). The CDR3 is 15 amino acids. V lost 3 bases and J 3 bases, leaving 14 bases between the germline ends.

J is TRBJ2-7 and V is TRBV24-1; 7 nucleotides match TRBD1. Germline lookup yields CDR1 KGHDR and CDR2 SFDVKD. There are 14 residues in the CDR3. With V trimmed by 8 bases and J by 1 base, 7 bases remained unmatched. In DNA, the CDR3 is TGTGCCACCACCCCCGGGACAGCATCCTACGAGCAGTACTTC. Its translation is CATTPGTASYEQYF.

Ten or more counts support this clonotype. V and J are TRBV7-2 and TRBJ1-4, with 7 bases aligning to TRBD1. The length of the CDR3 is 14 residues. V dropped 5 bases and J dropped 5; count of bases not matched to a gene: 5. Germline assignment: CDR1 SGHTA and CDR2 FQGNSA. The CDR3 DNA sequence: TGTGCCAGCAGCCCCAGGGGGTGGAATGAAAAACTGTTTTTT. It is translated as CASSPRGWNEKLFF.

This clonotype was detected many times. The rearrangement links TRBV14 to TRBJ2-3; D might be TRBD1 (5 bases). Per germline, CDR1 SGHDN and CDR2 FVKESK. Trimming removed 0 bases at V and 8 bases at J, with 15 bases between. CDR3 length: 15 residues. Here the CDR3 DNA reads TGTGCCAGCAGCCAAGATACGGCAGGGATCGGTACGCAGTATTTT. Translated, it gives CASSQDTAGIGTQYF.

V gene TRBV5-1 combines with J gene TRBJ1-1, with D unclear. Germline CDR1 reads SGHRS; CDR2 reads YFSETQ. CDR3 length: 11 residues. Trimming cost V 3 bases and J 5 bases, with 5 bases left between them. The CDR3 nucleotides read TGCGCCAGCAGCTCAGAAACTGAAGCTTTCTTT. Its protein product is CASSSETEAFF.

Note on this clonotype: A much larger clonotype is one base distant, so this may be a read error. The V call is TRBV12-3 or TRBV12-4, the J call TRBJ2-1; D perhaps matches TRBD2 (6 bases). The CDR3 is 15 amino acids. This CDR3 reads CASSLGGEGFNEQSF. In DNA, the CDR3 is TGTGCCAGCAGTTTAGGGGGGGAAGGCTTCAATGAGCAGTCCTTC.

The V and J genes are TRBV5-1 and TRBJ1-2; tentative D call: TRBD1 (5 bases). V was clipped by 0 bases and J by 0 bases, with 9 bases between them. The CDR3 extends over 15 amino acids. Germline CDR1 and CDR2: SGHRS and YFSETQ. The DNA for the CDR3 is TGCGCCAGCAGCTTGGTCAGGGACGCTAACTATGGCTACACCTTC. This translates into CASSLVRDANYGYTF.